The T cell receptor beta chain under discussion was sequenced for a study of CD8+CD57+ T cells in acquired aplastic anemia. For CDR3 and TCR beta VDJ profiling, genomic DNA was the template used. Each CDR3 protein is one row after TCRdb ran MiXCR on the reads. The data hold tens of thousands of distinct CDR3 sequences, with around 82% observed a single time. V lost 3 bases to trimming and J lost 4 bases, with 12 bases between them. The CDR3 spans 14 residues. The germline V gene has CDR1 SNHLY and CDR2 FYNNEI. The chain links TRBV2 to TRBJ2-5; weak D call: TRBD2 (6 bases). The material sequenced was sorted CD4+, CD8+, or CD8+CD57+ T cells (not recorded which) from PBMCs. The TCR sequence derives from a human donor in good health, serving as a control. The CDR3: CASSDTRGAETQYF. The CDR3 DNA reads as TGTGCCAGCAGTGATACGCGGGGCGCAGAGACCCAGTACTTC.